This T cell receptor beta chain was identified during a study of T cell responses to AZD1222 COVID-19 vaccine (dated by TCRdb to about 2021). Broadly, across the study: AZD1222 recipients whose second dose came at about 4 weeks and those whose second dose came at about 12 weeks were combined into one group, since spike-specific TCR depth and breadth did not differ between the two schedules. Trial participants were enrolled into age subgroups of 18-55, 56-69 and 70-plus years, which contained approximately 150, 30 and 60 TCR-sequenced participants, respectively. TCR sequencing covered 233 trial participants: 207 given two doses of AZD1222 and approximately 25 given two doses of MenACWY control vaccine. Overall study results and their limits: Spike-specific TCR breadth and depth rose significantly after two AZD1222 doses compared with day 0 and with MenACWY recipients. Participants were mostly white British and included more females than males, and it was suggested by the authors that clonal diversity may have been underestimated. Reportedly, almost half of the unique spike-specific TCRs recognized epitopes lying outside the regions that are mutated in the B.1.351 and B.1.1.7 variants. Because no samples from the day 14 peak response were available, repertoires could be characterized only after the peak T cell response. The 56-69-year group was small, and its depth increase did not reach significance, likely because of low power. Conclusions about previously exposed vaccinees are limited because only a handful of AZD1222 recipients were SARS-CoV-2 seropositive at baseline. CD4 TCRs associated with the vaccine covered the entire spike protein, and the dominant responses were in regions 160-218 and 743-854.

On this clone itself: Its antigen has not been determined. No quality values exist for individual bases; no much larger clone is one base distant.

The CDR3 regions of human TCRbeta chains were subjected to immunosequencing. In the authors' own workflow: Repertoire TCRs were matched against a reference library of SARS-CoV-2-specific TCRs generated with the MIRA antigen-specificity platform. Breadth was defined as the fraction of unique TCRs that were SARS-CoV-2-associated. Depth was defined as the fraction of total T cells that were SARS-CoV-2-associated. Using the MIRA data, every spike-specific TCR was mapped to the spike region that the TCR reacted to and assigned to either a CD4 or a CD8 class. Log10-transformed breadth and depth values were compared by one-way ANOVA with Sidak's multiple comparisons tests. Imported from immuneACCESS, the table was reduced by TCRdb to in-frame sequences with V and J called. These copies leave out some clones; in studies compared against another copy, an unresolved V gene accounts for under half, and the cause of the remainder is not known. Clone size and V and J calls were adopted from that table, with D and trimming inferred from the DNA. The sample records about 100,000 clones, 90% to 95% of which are singletons. Roughly 2% of the sample is held by the ten biggest clonotypes.

The sample's time point, from its label and the paper: baseline before first vaccination. Vaccinee samples were obtained from the UK trials COV001 and COV002, which included a single-blind randomized controlled phase 2/3 trial of AZD1222 (ChAdOx1 nCoV-19) in healthy adults. Trial participant PBMC samples were collected at day 0 and day 28 after the second dose for TCRbeta chain sequencing. The CDR3 holds 14 amino acids from the cysteine to the phenylalanine. Only CDR3 DNA is held: 42 bases, read in frame from base 1. Looking up the germline V gene (reference sequence) yields CDR1 LGHDT and CDR2 YNNKEL. At the junction V is shortened by 3 bases and J by 6 bases; bases outside the gene matches: 6.

The sample here was peripheral blood, taken on day 0 of AZD1222 vaccination. The sequence derives from an adult in good health. This chain is built from TRBV3-1 (or the pseudogene TRBV3-2) and TRBJ1-2, with 8 central nucleotides matching TRBD1. The CDR3 protein: CASSHLDRGDGYTF. The DNA sequence is as follows: TGTGCCAGCAGCCACCTTGACAGGGGTGATGGCTACACCTTC.